These 28 T cell receptor beta chains were sequenced from one sample in a study of graft-versus-host responses after intestinal transplantation. The table came from immunoSEQ multiplex PCR; TCRdb's copy has only in-frame clones and leaves some out. This sample has approximately 110,000 clones; roughly 93% occur once, and the top ten carry less than 1.5%. Their antigen targets remain unknown. Specimen: unstimulated CD8+ T cells sorted from spleen or lymph node cells, collected before transplant. These receptors were taken from a human donor who was the organ donor for an intestinal transplant.

This chain links TRBV4-1 with TRBJ1-6, with D maybe TRBD1 (5 bases). The ends were cut back, 3 bases at V and 7 bases at J, with 13 bases in the middle. Germline V gives CDR1 MGHRA, CDR2 YSYEKL. CDR3 length: 15 amino acids. The CDR3 is CASSHARDSNSPLHF. The CDR3 DNA is TGCGCCAGCAGCCACGCAAGGGACTCCAATTCACCCCTCCACTTT.

The V gene is TRBV5-6, the J gene TRBJ1-2, with D perhaps TRBD1 (5 bases). The germline CDR1 and CDR2 sequences are SGHDT and YYEEEE. The ends were cut back, 1 base at V and 5 bases at J, with 12 bases in the middle. The CDR3 has 14 amino acids. For the CDR3, the DNA is TGTGCCAGCAGCTTGCATCGGGGGTCATATGGCTACACCTTC. The encoded protein is CASSLHRGSYGYTF.

This clone has just one count. The V call is TRBV28, the J call TRBJ2-7; 8 nucleotides match TRBD2. The germline V gene encodes CDR1 MDHEN and CDR2 SYDVKM. This CDR3 has 14 amino acids. The V segment lost 5 bases and the J segment 5 bases; nucleotides outside the gene matches: 8. CDR3 DNA sequence: TGTGCCAGCAGTGCCGGACTAGCTAGCCACGAGCAGTACTTC. It codes for CASSAGLASHEQYF.

V and J are TRBV19 and TRBJ2-2; D is undetermined. Germline CDR1 and CDR2: LNHDA and SQIVND (reference sequence). This CDR3 has 14 residues. With 2 bases removed from V and 4 bases from J, the gap between germline ends came to 8 bases. The CDR3 protein is CASSISLITGELFF. The CDR3 nucleotides are TGTGCCAGTAGTATAAGTCTCATCACCGGGGAGCTGTTTTTT.

The chain couples TRBV7-9 to TRBJ1-4, with 7 positions matching TRBD1. Trimming removed 5 bases from V and 0 bases from J; junction bases left unmatched: 3. There are 15 residues in the CDR3. Germline V CDR1 and CDR2: SEHNR, FQNEAQ (reference sequence). The CDR3 DNA reads as TGTGCCAGCAGCGCGACAGGGCCAACTAATGAAAAACTGTTTTTT. The encoded protein is CASSATGPTNEKLFF.

This clone was recorded once. The chain joins TRBV19 to TRBJ1-5; TRBD1 matches 12 bases. J lost 6 bases, V lost 5 bases, and 8 bases had no gene match. The CDR3 loop spans 16 amino acids. The germline CDR1 and CDR2 sequences are LNHDA and SQIVND (reference sequence). The CDR3 bases are TGTGCCAGTAGTGTTAGGGACAGGGGGCGCGGTCAGCCCCAGCATTTT. It specifies CASSVRDRGRGQPQHF.

This sequence joins TRBV6-5 and TRBJ1-2, with TRBD1 identical over 10 bases. The CDR3 contains 14 residues. The V segment lost 4 bases and the J segment 3 bases; nucleotides outside the gene matches: 2. Germline values: CDR1 MNHEY, CDR2 SVGAGI. As DNA, the CDR3 is TGTGCCAGCAGTTGGGACAGGGGATACTATGGCTACACCTTC. Amino acid sequence: CASSWDRGYYGYTF.

This chain connects TRBV4-3 to TRBJ1-4, with D hard to call. Trimming removed 6 bases at V and 5 bases at J, with 4 bases between. In germline, CDR1 is LGHNA, CDR2 YSLEER. There are 11 residues in the CDR3. DNA for the CDR3: TGCGCCAGCAGGGAAAATGAAAAACTGTTTTTT. Amino acids: CASRENEKLFF.

This clone was counted a single time. The chain links TRBV6-5 to TRBJ2-7; TRBD1 matches 7 bases. J was trimmed by 2 bases and V by 2 bases; bases with no gene match: 9. The germline CDR1 and CDR2 sequences are MNHEY and SVGAGI. The CDR3 is 16 residues long. The CDR3 DNA follows: TGTGCCAGCAGTTACAGAGGGACAGTCGCTCCCTACGAGCAGTACTTC. Protein: CASSYRGTVAPYEQYF.

The chain recombines TRBV10-3 with TRBJ2-5; 9 nucleotides match TRBD1. The better agreement between TRBJ2-7 and the DNA end casts doubt on the J call. The CDR3 extends over 14 amino acids. In germline, CDR1 is ENHRY, CDR2 SYGVKD. The CDR3: CATLEPGQGYEQYF. The CDR3 nucleotides read TGTGCCACCCTGGAGCCGGGACAGGGCTACGAGCAGTACTTC.

This chain links TRBV6-6 with TRBJ2-3, with no clear D. Deletions cut 0 bases from V and 0 bases from J, with 10 bases between. The CDR3 extends over 16 amino acids. The germline V gene encodes CDR1 MNHNY and CDR2 SVGAGI (reference sequence). The CDR3 nucleotides are TGTGCCAGCAGTTACTCAGGCTGGTCTAGCACAGATACGCAGTATTTT. Translation: CASSYSGWSSTDTQYF.

CDR3 DNA sequence: TGCAGCGTTGAACCGGATTCCTACAATGAGCAGTTCTTC. It encodes CSVEPDSYNEQFF. The V gene is TRBV29-1, the J gene TRBJ2-1, with no clear D. Looked up from germline, CDR1 is SQVTM and CDR2 is ANQGSEA. This CDR3 has 13 residues. V was shortened by 2 bases and J by 1 base, with 6 bases between the two germline ends.

V usage is TRBV6-6 and J usage is TRBJ2-7; D unclear. Germline CDR1 MNHNY, CDR2 SVGAGI (reference sequence). The CDR3 has 14 amino acids. Trimming pared 2 bases from V and 3 bases from J, leaving 11 bases between. The CDR3 loop is CASSYSAPGYEQYF. CDR3 nucleotides: TGTGCCAGCAGTTACAGCGCCCCGGGCTACGAGCAGTACTTC.

The chain uses TRBV4-3 and TRBJ2-1, with D tentatively TRBD1 or TRBD2 (7 bases each). V dropped 1 base and J dropped 8 bases, with 15 bases sitting between them. Germline CDR1 reads LGHNA; CDR2 reads YSLEER. This CDR3 has 15 amino acids. This CDR3 is CASSQGQGLLDEQFF. DNA for the CDR3: TGCGCCAGCAGCCAAGGACAGGGACTATTGGATGAGCAGTTCTTC.

The V and J genes are TRBV27 and TRBJ2-1; 7 bases line up with TRBD1. CDR1 is MNHEY, CDR2 SMNVEV, per germline (reference sequence). The CDR3 spans 13 residues. V trimming: 7 bases; J trimming: 4 bases; junction bases outside the gene matches: 4. CDR3 DNA sequence: TGTGCCAGCATGAGCAGGGGGTACAATGAGCAGTTCTTC. Translated, it gives CASMSRGYNEQFF.

The CDR3 nucleotides are TGCGCCAGCAGCAGGGGTCCCGAGCAGTACTTC. Amino acid sequence: CASSRGPEQYF. The chain combines TRBV23-1 with TRBJ2-7, with a weak D call TRBD1 (6 bases). TRBV23-1 is an ORF, and what it does is uncertain. V was clipped by 6 bases and J by 6 bases, with 9 bases between them. The CDR3 extends over 11 amino acids.

The chain is built from TRBV28 and TRBJ1-5; D ambiguous. From germline, CDR1 is MDHEN and CDR2 SYDVKM. The V end was cut by 2 bases, the J end by 6 bases, with 5 bases between. The CDR3 runs 12 residues. The DNA of the CDR3 is TGTGCCAGCAGTTTACGGCGTCAGCCCCAGCATTTT. It is translated as CASSLRRQPQHF.

The chain recombines TRBV4-3 with TRBJ2-5; 8 nucleotides align to TRBD2. The CDR3 is 15 residues long. In germline, CDR1 is LGHNA, CDR2 YSLEER. V was clipped by 0 bases and J by 5 bases; unmatched bases: 5. The CDR3 DNA is TGCGCCAGCAGCCAAGAGGCGGGACTAGGCGAGACCCAGTACTTC. Protein product: CASSQEAGLGETQYF.

This chain connects TRBV27 to TRBJ2-5, with a weak D call TRBD1 (5 bases). V dropped 2 bases and J dropped 6 bases, with 7 bases sitting between them. The germline CDR1 and CDR2 sequences are MNHEY and SMNVEV (reference sequence). The CDR3 totals 12 residues. This CDR3 is CASSLTGKTQYF. The CDR3 DNA follows: TGTGCCAGCAGTTTAACAGGCAAGACCCAGTACTTC.

The rearrangement links TRBV7-9 to TRBJ2-7; the D is unclear. The CDR3 contains 13 residues. Trimming left V 3 bases short and J 5 bases short, with 11 bases between. Germline-derived CDR1 and CDR2 are SEHNR and FQNEAQ (reference sequence). DNA of the CDR3: TGTGCCAGCAGCTTCTCGCTGGACCACGAGCAGTACTTC. Protein sequence: CASSFSLDHEQYF. Full variable domain (missing parts from reference TRBV7-9 and TRBJ2-7): DTGVSQNPRHKITKRGQNVTFRCDPISEHNRLYWYRQTLGQGPEFLTYFQNEAQLEKSRLLSDRFSAERPKGSFSTLEIQRTEQGDSAMYLCASSFSLDHEQYFGPGTRLTVT.

The genes are TRBV19 and TRBJ1-3; D unclear. This CDR3 spans 13 amino acids. V shed 6 bases and J shed 0 bases, with 6 bases lying between them. Germline values: CDR1 LNHDA, CDR2 SQIVND (reference sequence). The CDR3 protein is CASSESSGNTIYF. In DNA form, the CDR3 reads TGTGCCAGTAGCGAGAGCTCTGGAAACACCATATATTTT.

With regard to this clone: The same CDR3 is also encoded by other DNA sequences in this sample. The chain has TRBV5-1 and TRBJ2-7, with D hard to call. The V gene lost 4 bases and the J gene lost 2 bases, with 10 bases spanning the gap. This CDR3 is 13 amino acids long. Germline assignment: CDR1 SGHRS and CDR2 YFSETQ. This chain's CDR3 is CASSLDGAYEQYF. CDR3 DNA: TGCGCCAGCAGCCTGGACGGCGCCTACGAGCAGTACTTC.

The V gene is TRBV15, the J gene TRBJ2-1; 7 bases are a match to TRBD1. Unmatched junction bases numbered 8, after V lost 0 bases and J lost 0 bases. Germline lookup yields CDR1 LNHNV and CDR2 YYDKDF (reference sequence). The CDR3 runs 18 residues. CDR3 in DNA: TGTGCCACCAGCAGAGACCGGGACAGAGAAAGCTCCTACAATGAGCAGTTCTTC. It specifies CATSRDRDRESSYNEQFF.

J is TRBJ2-2 and V is TRBV7-2; TRBD1 aligns across 9 bases. This CDR3 spans 13 amino acids. CDR1 and CDR2 (germline): SGHTA, FQGNSA. With V trimmed by 5 bases and J by 8 bases, 3 bases remained unmatched. The CDR3 nucleotides are TGTGCCAGCAGCACGGGACAGGGAGGGGAGCTGTTTTTT. Residues: CASSTGQGGELFF. Drawing the rest from reference TRBV7-2 and TRBJ2-2, the complete variable domain is GAGVSQSPSNKVTEKGKDVELRCDPISGHTALYWYRQSLGQGLEFLIYFQGNSAPDKSGLPSDRFSAERTGGSVSTLTIQRTQQEDSAVYLCASSTGQGGELFFGEGSRLTVL.

To note about this clone: Other DNA sequences of this sample code for an identical CDR3. The chain joins TRBV19 to TRBJ1-1, with a possible D match to TRBD1 (5 bases). This CDR3 is built from 13 residues. From germline, CDR1 is LNHDA and CDR2 SQIVND (reference sequence). V lost 3 bases to trimming and J lost 4 bases, with 9 bases between them. CDR3 DNA: TGTGCCAGTAGTATGGGGCAGGGCACTGAAGCTTTCTTT. It codes for CASSMGQGTEAFF.

The J gene is TRBJ2-3, the V gene TRBV11-2, with 8 positions matching TRBD2. Trimming removed 1 base from V and 4 bases from J; junction bases left unmatched: 1. CDR3 size: 14 residues. Germline assignment: CDR1 SGHAT and CDR2 FQNNGV. CDR3 sequence: CASSLAGGPDTQYF. CDR3 nucleotide sequence: TGTGCCAGCAGCTTAGCGGGAGGGCCAGATACGCAGTATTTT. The full variable domain, its missing parts supplied by reference TRBV11-2 and TRBJ2-3, is EAGVAQSPRYKIIEKRQSVAFWCNPISGHATLYWYQQILGQGPKLLIQFQNNGVVDDSQLPKDRFSAERLKGVDSTLKIQPAKLEDSAVYLCASSLAGGPDTQYFGPGTRLTVL.

The V gene is TRBV7-2, the J gene TRBJ1-2; D unclear. The CDR3 has 13 amino acids. The V gene lost 1 base and the J gene lost 5 bases, with 8 bases spanning the gap. The germline V gene encodes CDR1 SGHTA and CDR2 FQGNSA. CDR3 sequence reads: CASSLGTGYGYTF. Here the CDR3 DNA reads TGTGCCAGCAGCTTAGGGACGGGATATGGCTACACCTTC.

The chain recombines TRBV5-1 with TRBJ2-7, with TRBD2 identical over 16 bases. Germline CDR1 is SGHRS and CDR2 is YFSETQ. The V segment lost 4 bases and the J segment 10 bases; nucleotides outside the gene matches: 8. The CDR3 is 15 amino acids. DNA of the CDR3: TGCGCCAGCAGCAATGGGACTAGCGGGAGGGCGGGACAGTACTTC. Residues: CASSNGTSGRAGQYF.